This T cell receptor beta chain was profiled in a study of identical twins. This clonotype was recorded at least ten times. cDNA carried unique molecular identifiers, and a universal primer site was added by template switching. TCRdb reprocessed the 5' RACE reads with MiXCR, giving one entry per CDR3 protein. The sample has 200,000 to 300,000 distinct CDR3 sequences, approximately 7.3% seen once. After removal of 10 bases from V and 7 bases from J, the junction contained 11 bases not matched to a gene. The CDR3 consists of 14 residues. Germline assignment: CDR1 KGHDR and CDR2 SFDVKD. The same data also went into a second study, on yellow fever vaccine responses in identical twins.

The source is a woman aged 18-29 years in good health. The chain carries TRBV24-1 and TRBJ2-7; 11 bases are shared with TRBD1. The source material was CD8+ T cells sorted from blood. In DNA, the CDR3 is TGTGCCACAGATCCGGGACAGGGGGAGTTGGAGCAGTACGTC. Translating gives CATDPGQGELEQYV.